A single sample is the source of the 3 T cell receptor beta chains below, sequenced in a study of CD8 T cells in ankylosing spondylitis. TCRdb recomputed calls from the 5' RACE reads with MiXCR, one row per CDR3 protein. The table shows some 200,000 distinct CDR3 sequences, with approximately 24% occurring only once. Source material: blood, either unsorted or a sorted T cell fraction (not recorded which). The receptors stem from a male donor with ankylosing spondylitis or in good health (not recorded which).

There are a few counts of this clonotype. This sequence joins TRBV7-3 and TRBJ2-1; D not resolved. Per germline, CDR1 SGHTA and CDR2 FQGTGA. V lost 3 bases and J lost 6, with 12 bases in between. The CDR3 is made up of 14 amino acids. CDR3 nucleotides: TGTGCCAGCAGCTTTATCCCCCTCAGCAATGAGCAGTTCTTC. Protein: CASSFIPLSNEQFF.

In nucleotides, the CDR3 is TGCAGCGTTGGGGCACCGAACACTGAAGCTTTCTTT. It encodes CSVGAPNTEAFF. The chain links TRBV29-1 to TRBJ1-1; D unclear. Trimming stripped 4 bases from V and 1 base from J, with 7 bases between. Germline V gives CDR1 SQVTM, CDR2 ANQGSEA. The CDR3 contains 12 residues.

This clonotype was counted between two and nine times. The chain is built from TRBV20-1 and TRBJ2-1; 7 positions match TRBD2. Germline V gene data show CDR1 as DFQATT and CDR2 as SNEGSKA (reference sequence). CDR3 length: 15 amino acids. Unmatched junction bases numbered 6, after V lost 3 bases and J lost 1 base. Here the CDR3 DNA reads TGCAGTGCTAGTTCAGCGGGATTGTCCTACAATGAGCAGTTCTTC. This sequence encodes CSASSAGLSYNEQFF.